The 7 T cell receptor beta chains reported below all come from one sample, sequenced in a study of T cells after yellow fever vaccination. From the 5' RACE reads, TCRdb called clonotypes with MiXCR, one entry per CDR3 protein. The table has 150,000 or so distinct CDR3 sequences, more than 5.5% seen once. Here the sequenced sample was CD4+ T cells sorted from PBMCs, taken less than 6 days after the first yellow fever vaccination. The receptors were sampled from a man in his late teens or twenties who received the YFV17D yellow fever vaccine.

This clonotype appeared many times. Sequence at one end of the junction differs from germline and may be a read error. The chain has TRBV5-1 and TRBJ1-1; D possibly corresponds to TRBD1 (5 bases). Germline CDR1 is SGHRS and CDR2 is YFSETQ. This CDR3 comprises 14 residues. The chain's CDR3 is CASSPGQGNTEAFF. CDR3 nucleotides: TGTGCCAGCTCACCAGGGCAGGGGAACACTGAAGCTTTCTTT.

This clonotype was picked up many times. The CDR3 nucleotides are TGCAGCGTTGAGGGACAGGGTTCAGATACGCAGTATTTT. This translates into CSVEGQGSDTQYF. The rearrangement joins TRBV29-1 to TRBJ2-3, with 9 bases identical to TRBD1. The CDR3 runs 13 residues. Germline-derived CDR1 and CDR2 are SQVTM and ANQGSEA. With 3 bases clipped from V and 4 bases from J, the junction kept 2 bases outside the gene matches.

This clonotype was counted many times. The V gene is TRBV5-1, the J gene TRBJ1-4; TRBD1 aligns across 9 bases. Germline CDR1 SGHRS, CDR2 YFSETQ. The CDR3 length is 14 residues. The V and J ends lost 4 bases and 8 bases, in that order; junction bases with no gene match: 6. As DNA, the CDR3 is TGCGCCAGCAGCGCCGGACAGGGGAACGAAAAACTGTTTTTT. Translating gives CASSAGQGNEKLFF.

This clonotype was recorded many times. CDR3 coding DNA: TGTGCCAGCAGCCGGGACAGGGATGGGGAGCAGTACGTC. Translation: CASSRDRDGEQYV. The chain is built from TRBV5-6 and TRBJ2-7; 9 nucleotides match TRBD1. Germline CDR1 and CDR2: SGHDT and YYEEEE. V dropped 4 bases and J dropped 7; count of bases not matched to a gene: 6. The CDR3 extends over 13 amino acids.

The V and J genes are TRBV6-1 and TRBJ1-5; D uncertain. This CDR3 is built from 14 residues. Germline V gene lookup returns CDR1 MNHNS and CDR2 SASEGT. Trimming removed 2 bases at V and 4 bases at J, with 9 bases between. Written as DNA, the CDR3 is TGTGCCAGCAGTGAAATATCACCGAATCAGCCCCAGCATTTT. It translates to CASSEISPNQPQHF.

This clonotype was observed at least ten times. The chain combines TRBV5-1 with TRBJ2-1; 8 nucleotides agree with TRBD1. The CDR3 sequence is 14 residues long. After removal of 4 bases from V and 7 bases from J, the junction contained 7 bases not matched to a gene. Germline V gene lookup returns CDR1 SGHRS and CDR2 YFSETQ. CDR3 bases: TGCGCCAGCAGCCGAGACAGGGGTGGAAATGAGCAGTTCTTC. It yields the protein CASSRDRGGNEQFF.

In its sample, this clonotype was seen many times. The CDR3 reads CASSLTGLAGETQYF. The CDR3 DNA reads TGTGCCAGCAGCTTAACCGGACTAGCCGGGGAGACCCAGTACTTC. The chain couples TRBV7-2 to TRBJ2-5, with 8 bases that match TRBD2. CDR3 length: 15 residues. The junction had 7 bases not matched to a gene; V was cut back by 2 bases and J by 5 bases. CDR1 SGHTA and CDR2 FQGNSA come from the germline V gene. The variable domain in full, completed from reference TRBV7-2 and TRBJ2-5, reads GAGVSQSPSNKVTEKGKDVELRCDPISGHTALYWYRQSLGQGLEFLIYFQGNSAPDKSGLPSDRFSAERTGGSVSTLTIQRTQQEDSAVYLCASSLTGLAGETQYFGPGTRLLVL.